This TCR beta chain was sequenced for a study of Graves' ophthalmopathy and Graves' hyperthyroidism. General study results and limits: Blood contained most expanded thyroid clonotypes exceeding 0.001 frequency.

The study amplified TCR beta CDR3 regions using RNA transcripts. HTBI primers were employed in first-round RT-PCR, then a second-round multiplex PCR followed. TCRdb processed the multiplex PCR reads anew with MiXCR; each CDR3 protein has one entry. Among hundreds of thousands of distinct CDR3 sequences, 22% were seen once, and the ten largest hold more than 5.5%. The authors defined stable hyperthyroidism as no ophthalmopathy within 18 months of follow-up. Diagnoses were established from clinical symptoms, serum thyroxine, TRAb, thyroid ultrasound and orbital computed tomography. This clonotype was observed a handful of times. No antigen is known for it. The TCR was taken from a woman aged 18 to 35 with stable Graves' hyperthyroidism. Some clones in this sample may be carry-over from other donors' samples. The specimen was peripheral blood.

The CDR3, as DNA: TGTGCCAGCAGCTTAGTTCAGGGGGGGGTAAGGAATCAGCCCCAGCATTTT. This sequence encodes CASSLVQGGVRNQPQHF. The V and J genes are TRBV11-1 and TRBJ1-5; 7 bases map to TRBD1. J was trimmed by 4 bases and V by 1 base; bases with no gene match: 10. The germline CDR1 and CDR2 sequences are SGHAT and FQDESV (reference sequence). There are 17 residues in the CDR3.